This T cell receptor beta chain stems from a study of T cells in localized non-small cell lung cancer. Trimming took 4 bases from V and 0 from J, leaving 15 bases between them. The CDR3 contains 16 residues. The germline V gene encodes CDR1 SGHNT and CDR2 YYREEE (reference sequence). Profiling relied on immunoSEQ multiplex PCR, and the TCRdb table lists in-frame clones only, not all of them. This table holds over 65,000 clones, roughly 80% found once. The chain combines TRBV5-4 with TRBJ2-3; either TRBD1 or TRBD2 may supply D (5 bases each). Sample: peripheral blood, taken before any cancer treatment. The TCR sequence derives from a female donor of 60 years or more with stage I lung adenocarcinoma. The CDR3 DNA sequence: TGTGCCAGCAGCCATACCACCGGGGCCAGCACAGATACGCAGTATTTT. It encodes CASSHTTGASTDTQYF.